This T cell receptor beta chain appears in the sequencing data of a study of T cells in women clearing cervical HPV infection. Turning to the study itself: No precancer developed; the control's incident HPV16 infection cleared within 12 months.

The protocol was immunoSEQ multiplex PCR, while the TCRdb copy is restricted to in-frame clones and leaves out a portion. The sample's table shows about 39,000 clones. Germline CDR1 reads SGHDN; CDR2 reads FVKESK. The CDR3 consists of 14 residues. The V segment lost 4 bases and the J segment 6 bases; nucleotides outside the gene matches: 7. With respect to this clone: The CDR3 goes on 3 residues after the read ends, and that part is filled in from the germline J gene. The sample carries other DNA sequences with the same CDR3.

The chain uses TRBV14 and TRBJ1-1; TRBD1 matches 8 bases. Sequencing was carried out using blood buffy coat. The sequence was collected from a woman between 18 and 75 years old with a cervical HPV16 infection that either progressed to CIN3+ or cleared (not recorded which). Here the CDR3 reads CASSRYRGVAEAFF. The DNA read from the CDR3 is TGTGCCAGCAGCCGTTACAGGGGGGTCGCTGAA. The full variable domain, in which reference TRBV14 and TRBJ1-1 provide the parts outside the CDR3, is EAGVTQFPSHSVIEKGQTVTLRCDPISGHDNLYWYRRVMGKEIKFLLHFVKESKQDESGMPNNRFLAERTGGTYSTLKVQPAELEDSGVYFCASSRYRGVAEAFFGQGTRLTVV.